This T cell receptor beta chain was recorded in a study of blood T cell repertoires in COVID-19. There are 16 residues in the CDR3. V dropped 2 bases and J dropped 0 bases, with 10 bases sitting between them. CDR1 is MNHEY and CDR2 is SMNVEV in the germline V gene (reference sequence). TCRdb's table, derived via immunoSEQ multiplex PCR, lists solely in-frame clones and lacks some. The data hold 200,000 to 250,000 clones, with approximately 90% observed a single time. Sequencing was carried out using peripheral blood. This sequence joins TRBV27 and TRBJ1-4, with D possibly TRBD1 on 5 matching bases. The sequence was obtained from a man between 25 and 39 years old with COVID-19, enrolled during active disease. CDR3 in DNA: TGTGCCAGCAGTTTAATCGGGACTTCAACTAATGAAAAACTGTTTTTT. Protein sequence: CASSLIGTSTNEKLFF. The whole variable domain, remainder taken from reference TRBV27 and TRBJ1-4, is EAQVTQNPRYLITVTGKKLTVTCSQNMNHEYMSWYRQDPGLGLRQIYYSMNVEVTDKGDVPEGYKVSRKEKRNFPLILESPSPNQTSLYFCASSLIGTSTNEKLFFGSGTQLSVL.